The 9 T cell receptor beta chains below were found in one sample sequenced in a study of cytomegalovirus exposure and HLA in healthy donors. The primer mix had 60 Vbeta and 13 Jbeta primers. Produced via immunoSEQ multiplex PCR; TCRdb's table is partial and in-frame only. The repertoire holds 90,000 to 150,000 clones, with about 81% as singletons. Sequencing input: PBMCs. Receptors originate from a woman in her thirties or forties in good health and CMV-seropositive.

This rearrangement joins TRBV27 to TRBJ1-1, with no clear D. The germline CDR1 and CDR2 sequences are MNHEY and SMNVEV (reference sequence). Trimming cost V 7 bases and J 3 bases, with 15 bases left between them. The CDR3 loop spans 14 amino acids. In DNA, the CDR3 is TGTGCCAGCACCTCAACTAGGGCACACACTGAAGCTTTCTTT. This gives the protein CASTSTRAHTEAFF.

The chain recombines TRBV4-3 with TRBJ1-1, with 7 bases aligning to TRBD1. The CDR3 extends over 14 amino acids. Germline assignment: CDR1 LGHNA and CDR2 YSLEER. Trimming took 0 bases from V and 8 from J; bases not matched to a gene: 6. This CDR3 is CASSQDSGTVEAFF. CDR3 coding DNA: TGCGCCAGCAGCCAAGATTCGGGGACAGTCGAAGCTTTCTTT.

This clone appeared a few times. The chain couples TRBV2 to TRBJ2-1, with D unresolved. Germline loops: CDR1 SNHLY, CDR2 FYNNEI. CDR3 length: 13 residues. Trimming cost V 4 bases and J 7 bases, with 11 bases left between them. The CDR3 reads CASSVEAGNEQFF. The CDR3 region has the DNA TGTGCCAGCAGTGTTGAAGCAGGAAATGAGCAGTTCTTC.

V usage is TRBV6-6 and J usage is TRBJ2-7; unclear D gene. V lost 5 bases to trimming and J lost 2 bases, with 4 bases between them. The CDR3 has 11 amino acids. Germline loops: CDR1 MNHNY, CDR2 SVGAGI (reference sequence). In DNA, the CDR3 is TGTGCCAGCAGTCCTACCTACGAGCAGTACTTC. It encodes CASSPTYEQYF.

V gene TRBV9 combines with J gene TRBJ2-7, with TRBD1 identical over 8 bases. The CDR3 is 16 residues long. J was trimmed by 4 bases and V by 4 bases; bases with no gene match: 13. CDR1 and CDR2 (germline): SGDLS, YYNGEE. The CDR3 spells CASSRTGSTDLYEQYF. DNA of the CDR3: TGTGCCAGCAGCAGGACAGGGTCTACAGACCTTTACGAGCAGTACTTC.

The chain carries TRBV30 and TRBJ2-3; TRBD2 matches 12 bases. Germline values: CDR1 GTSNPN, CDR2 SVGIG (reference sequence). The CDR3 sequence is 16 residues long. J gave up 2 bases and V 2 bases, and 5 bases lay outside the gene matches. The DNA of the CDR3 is TGTGCCTGGAGTCCTGGACTAGCGGGGCCCACAGATACGCAGTATTTT. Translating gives CAWSPGLAGPTDTQYF.

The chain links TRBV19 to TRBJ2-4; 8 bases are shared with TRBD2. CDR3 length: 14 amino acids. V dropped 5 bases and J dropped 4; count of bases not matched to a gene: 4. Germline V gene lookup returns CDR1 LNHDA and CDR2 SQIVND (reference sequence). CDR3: CASSDPSGKNIQYF. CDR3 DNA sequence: TGTGCCAGTAGTGATCCTAGCGGGAAAAACATTCAGTACTTC. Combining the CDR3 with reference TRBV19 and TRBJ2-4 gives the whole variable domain DGGITQSPKYLFRKEGQNVTLSCEQNLNHDAMYWYRQDPGQGLRLIYYSQIVNDFQKGDIAEGYSVSREKKESFPLTVTSAQKNPTAFYLCASSDPSGKNIQYFGAGTRLSVL.

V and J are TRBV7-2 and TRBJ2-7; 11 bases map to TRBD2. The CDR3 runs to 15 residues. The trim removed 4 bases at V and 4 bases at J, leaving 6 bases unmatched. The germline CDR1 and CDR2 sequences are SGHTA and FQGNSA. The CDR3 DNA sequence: TGTGCCAGCAGCTGGGGGACTAGCGGCAGTTACGAGCAGTACTTC. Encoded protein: CASSWGTSGSYEQYF.

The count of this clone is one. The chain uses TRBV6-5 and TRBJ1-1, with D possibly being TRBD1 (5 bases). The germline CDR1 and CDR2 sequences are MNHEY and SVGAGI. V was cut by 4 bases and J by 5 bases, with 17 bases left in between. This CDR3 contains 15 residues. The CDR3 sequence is CASSLYKGRRTEAFF. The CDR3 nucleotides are TGTGCCAGCAGTTTATACAAGGGGCGTAGGACTGAAGCTTTCTTT.